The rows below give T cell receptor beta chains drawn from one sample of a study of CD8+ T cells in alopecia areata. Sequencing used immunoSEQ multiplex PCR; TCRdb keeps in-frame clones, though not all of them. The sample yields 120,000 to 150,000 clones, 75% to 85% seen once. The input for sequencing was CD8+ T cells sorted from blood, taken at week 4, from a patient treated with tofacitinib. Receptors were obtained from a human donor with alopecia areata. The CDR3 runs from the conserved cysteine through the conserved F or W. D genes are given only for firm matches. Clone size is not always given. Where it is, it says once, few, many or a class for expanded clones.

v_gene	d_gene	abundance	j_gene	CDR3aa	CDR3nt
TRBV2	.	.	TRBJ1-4	CASTEPFDGGRDNEKLFF	TGTGCCAGCACTGAACCATTTGACGGAGGGAGGGATAATGAAAAACTGTTTTTT
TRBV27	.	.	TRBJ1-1	CASSPDGLGNTEAFF	TGTGCCAGCAGTCCTGACGGGCTTGGGAACACTGAAGCTTTCTTT
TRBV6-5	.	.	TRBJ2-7	CASSYAAMGVGEQYF	TGTGCCAGCAGTTACGCTGCGATGGGGGTAGGGGAGCAGTACTTC
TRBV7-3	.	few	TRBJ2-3	CASSLSTRDSTDTQYF	TGTGCCAGCAGCTTAAGCACACGGGATAGCACAGATACGCAGTATTTT
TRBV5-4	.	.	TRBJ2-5	CASSLGDSVGETQYF	TGTGCCAGCAGCTTGGGGGACTCTGTAGGGGAGACCCAGTACTTC
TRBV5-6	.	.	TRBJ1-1	CASSLVGSGTEAFF	TGTGCCAGCAGCTTGGTCGGATCTGGCACTGAAGCTTTCTTT
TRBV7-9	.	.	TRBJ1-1	CASSLGDESNTEAFF	TGTGCCAGCAGCCTAGGGGACGAGTCGAACACTGAAGCTTTCTTT
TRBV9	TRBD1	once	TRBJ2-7	CASSQFRDSHYEQYF	TGTGCCAGCAGTCAATTTCGGGACAGTCACTACGAGCAGTACTTC
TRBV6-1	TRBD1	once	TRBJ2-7	CASSEYGTVYEQYF	TGTGCCAGCAGTGAATACGGGACAGTCTACGAGCAGTACTTC
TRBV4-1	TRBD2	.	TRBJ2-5	CASSQGLAGIQETQYF	TGCGCCAGCAGCCAAGGACTAGCGGGTATCCAAGAGACCCAGTACTTC
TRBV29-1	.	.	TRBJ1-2	CSGWMGDFTF	TGCAGCGGCTGGATGGGAGATTTCACCTTC
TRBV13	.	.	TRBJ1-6	CASSLGLGAGNSPLHF	TGTGCCAGCAGCTTAGGCCTGGGGGCGGGTAATTCACCCCTCCACTTT
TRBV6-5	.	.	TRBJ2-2	CASSYSLLATGELFF	TGTGCCAGCAGTTACTCCCTGCTAGCTACCGGGGAGCTGTTTTTT
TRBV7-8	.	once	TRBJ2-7	CASSLYQGTYEQYF	TGTGCCAGCAGCCTCTACCAGGGCACCTACGAGCAGTACTTC
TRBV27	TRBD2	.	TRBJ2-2	CASQGGIGELFF	TGTGCCAGCCAGGGAGGGATCGGGGAGCTGTTTTTT
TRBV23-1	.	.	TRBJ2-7	CASSHPANSGLPYEQYF	TGCGCCAGCAGTCACCCTGCCAATTCTGGACTACCCTACGAGCAGTACTTC
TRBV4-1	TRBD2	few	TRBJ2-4	CASSQFAASSGGAKNIQYF	TGCGCCAGCAGCCAATTTGCTGCCTCCAGCGGGGGTGCCAAAAACATTCAGTACTTC
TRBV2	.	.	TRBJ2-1	CASSDRGTSYNEQFF	TGTGCCAGCAGTGATCGGGGGACCTCCTACAATGAGCAGTTCTTC
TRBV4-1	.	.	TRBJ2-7	CASSQDRGPEVYEQYF	TGCGCCAGCAGCCAAGATCGGGGACCGGAGGTATACGAGCAGTACTTC
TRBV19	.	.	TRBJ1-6	CASSSQGSGTPLHF	TGTGCCAGTAGTTCCCAGGGTTCAGGGACACCCCTCCACTTT
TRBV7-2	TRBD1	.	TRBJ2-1	CASSPTGGGGNEQFF	TGTGCCAGCAGCCCTACAGGGGGCGGTGGGAATGAGCAGTTCTTC
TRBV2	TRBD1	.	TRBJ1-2	CASSGGTGLDYGYTF	TGTGCCAGCAGTGGAGGGACAGGGTTAGACTATGGCTACACCTTC
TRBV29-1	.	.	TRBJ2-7	CSVGASRGYEQYF	TGCAGCGTTGGGGCTTCCCGGGGCTACGAGCAGTACTTC
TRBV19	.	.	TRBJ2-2	CASSGRGTGELFF	TGTGCCAGTAGTGGTCGGGGCACCGGGGAGCTGTTTTTT
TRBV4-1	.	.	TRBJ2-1	CASSQVSDYYNEQFF	TGCGCCAGCAGCCAAGTCTCTGACTACTACAATGAGCAGTTCTTC
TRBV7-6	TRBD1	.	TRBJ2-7	CASSFYPDRDLGEQYF	TGTGCCAGCAGCTTTTACCCCGACAGGGACCTAGGCGAGCAGTACTTC
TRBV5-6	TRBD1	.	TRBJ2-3	CASSSGTGGGDTQYF	TGTGCCAGCAGCTCCGGGACAGGGGGTGGAGATACGCAGTATTTT
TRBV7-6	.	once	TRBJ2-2	CASSLGTNTGELFF	TGTGCCAGCAGCTTAGGCACGAACACCGGGGAGCTGTTTTTT
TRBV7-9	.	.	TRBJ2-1	CASSPKAQFLAADYNEQFF	TGTGCCAGCAGCCCAAAGGCCCAATTCTTAGCGGCGGACTACAATGAGCAGTTCTTC
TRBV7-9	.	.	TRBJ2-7	CASSMDYEQYF	TGTGCCAGCAGCATGGACTACGAGCAGTACTTC
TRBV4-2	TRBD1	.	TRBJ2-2	CASSHPDRVVPGELFF	TGTGCCAGCAGCCATCCGGACAGGGTAGTTCCCGGGGAGCTGTTTTTT
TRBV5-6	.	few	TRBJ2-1	CASSSDSHNEQFF	TGTGCCAGCAGCTCCGACAGTCACAATGAGCAGTTCTTC
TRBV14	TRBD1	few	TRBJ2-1	CASSPDRGGSYNEQFF	TGTGCCAGCAGCCCGGACAGGGGCGGTTCCTACAATGAGCAGTTCTTC
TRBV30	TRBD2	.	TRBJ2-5	CAWSVASGGKTQYF	TGTGCCTGGAGTGTGGCTAGCGGGGGGAAGACCCAGTACTTC
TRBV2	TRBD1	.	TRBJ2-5	CASSEQSGDRQETQYF	TGTGCCAGCAGTGAACAAAGTGGGGACAGGCAGGAGACCCAGTACTTC